This T cell receptor (beta chain) was sequenced during a study of CD4 T cells in relation to SARS-CoV-2 and coronaviruses. Study context: Shared crossreactive spike epitopes were mapped to their HLA restriction.

For this clone: Its antigen is undetermined.

The unexposed donors gave CD4+ T cells in about 2010-2019, prior to COVID-19. The protocol was immunoSEQ multiplex PCR, while the TCRdb copy is restricted to in-frame clones and leaves out a portion. The sample includes about 59,000 clones, 86% of them seen just once. Regarding the study as a whole: Crossreactive clones expanded significantly less to SARS-CoV-2 than monoreactive clones.

The sequence derives from a human donor in good health. Input material: memory CD4+ T cells from PBMCs.

CDR3 DNA sequence: TGTGCCAGCAGTTCTTGGACAGGGACTAGCACAGATACGCAGTATTTT. Translation gives CASSSWTGTSTDTQYF. The rearrangement uses TRBV27 and TRBJ2-3, with TRBD1 matching 8 bases. Trimming cost V 4 bases and J 0 bases; bases outside gene matches: 6. The germline CDR1 and CDR2 sequences are MNHEY and SMNVEV (reference sequence). There are 16 residues in the CDR3.